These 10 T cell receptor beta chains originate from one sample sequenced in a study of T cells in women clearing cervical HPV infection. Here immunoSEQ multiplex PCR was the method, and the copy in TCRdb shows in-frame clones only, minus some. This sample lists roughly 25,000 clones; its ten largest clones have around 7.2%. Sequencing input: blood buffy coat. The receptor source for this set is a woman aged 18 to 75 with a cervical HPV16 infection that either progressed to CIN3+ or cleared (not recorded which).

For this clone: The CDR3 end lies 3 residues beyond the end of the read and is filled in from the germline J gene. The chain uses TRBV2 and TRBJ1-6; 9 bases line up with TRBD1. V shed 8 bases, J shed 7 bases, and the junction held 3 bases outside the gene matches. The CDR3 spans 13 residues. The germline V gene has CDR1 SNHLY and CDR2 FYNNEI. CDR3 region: CASGTGRNSPLHF. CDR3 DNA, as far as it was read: TGTGCCAGCGGGACAGGGCGCAATTCACCC.

The part of the CDR3 DNA that was read is TGTGCCAGTAGTCAGACTAGCGGGAGTTTAGAGACC. It is translated as CASSQTSGSLET. The whole CDR3 is CASSQTSGSLETQYF. This chain uses TRBV19 with TRBJ2-5, with 12 bases identical to TRBD2. The read finishes 3 residues shy of the CDR3 end, and the germline J gene is used to complete it. Per germline, CDR1 LNHDA and CDR2 SQIVND (reference sequence). The CDR3 runs to 15 residues. The V gene end was trimmed by 5 bases and the J gene end by 4 bases; junction bases not matched to a gene: 5.

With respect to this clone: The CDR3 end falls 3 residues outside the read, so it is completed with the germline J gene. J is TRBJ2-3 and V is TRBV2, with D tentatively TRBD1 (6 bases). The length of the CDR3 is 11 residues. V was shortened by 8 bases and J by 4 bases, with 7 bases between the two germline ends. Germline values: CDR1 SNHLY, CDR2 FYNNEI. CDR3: CASRQADTQYF. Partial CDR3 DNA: TGTGCCAGCCGACAGGCAGATACG.

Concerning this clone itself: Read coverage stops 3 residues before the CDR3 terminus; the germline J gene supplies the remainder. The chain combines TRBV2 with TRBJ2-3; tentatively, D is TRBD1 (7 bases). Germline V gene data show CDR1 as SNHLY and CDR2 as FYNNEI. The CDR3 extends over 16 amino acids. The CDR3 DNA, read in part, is TGTGCCAGCAGTGAACTCTTATCAGGGGGGCATCAGCCG. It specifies CASSELLSGGHQP. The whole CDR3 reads CASSELLSGGHQPQYF.

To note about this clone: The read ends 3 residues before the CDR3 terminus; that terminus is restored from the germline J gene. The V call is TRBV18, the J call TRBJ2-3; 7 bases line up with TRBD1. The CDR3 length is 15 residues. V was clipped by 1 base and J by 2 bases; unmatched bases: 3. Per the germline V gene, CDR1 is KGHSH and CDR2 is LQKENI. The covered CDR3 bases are TGTGCCAGCTCACCACGGACAGGAGCCACAGATACG. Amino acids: CASSPRTGATDT. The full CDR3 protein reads CASSPRTGATDTQYF. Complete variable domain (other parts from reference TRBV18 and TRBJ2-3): NAGVMQNPRHLVRRRGQEARLRCSPMKGHSHVYWYRQLPEEGLKFMVYLQKENIIDESGMPKERFSAEFPKEGPSILRIQQVVRGDSAAYFCASSPRTGATDTQYFGPGTRLTVL.

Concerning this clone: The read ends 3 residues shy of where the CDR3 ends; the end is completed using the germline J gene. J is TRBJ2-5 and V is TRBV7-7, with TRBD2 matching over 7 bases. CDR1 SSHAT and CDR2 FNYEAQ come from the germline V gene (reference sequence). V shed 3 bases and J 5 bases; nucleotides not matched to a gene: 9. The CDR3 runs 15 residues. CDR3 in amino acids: CASSFSSGNLETQYF. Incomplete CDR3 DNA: TGTGCCAGCAGCTTTTCTAGCGGCAATCTGGAGACC. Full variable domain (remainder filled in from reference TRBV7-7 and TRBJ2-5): GAGVSQSPRYKVTKRGQDVTLRCDPISSHATLYWYQQALGQGPEFLTYFNYEAQPDKSGLPSDRFSAERPEGSISTLTIQRTEQRDSAMYRCASSFSSGNLETQYFGPGTRLLVL.

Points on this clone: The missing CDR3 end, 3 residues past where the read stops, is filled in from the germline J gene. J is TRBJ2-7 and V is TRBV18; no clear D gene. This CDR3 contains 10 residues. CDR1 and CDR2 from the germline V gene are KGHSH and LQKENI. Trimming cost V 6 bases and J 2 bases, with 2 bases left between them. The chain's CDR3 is CASSTYEQYF. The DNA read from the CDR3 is TGTGCCAGCTCCACCTACGAG.

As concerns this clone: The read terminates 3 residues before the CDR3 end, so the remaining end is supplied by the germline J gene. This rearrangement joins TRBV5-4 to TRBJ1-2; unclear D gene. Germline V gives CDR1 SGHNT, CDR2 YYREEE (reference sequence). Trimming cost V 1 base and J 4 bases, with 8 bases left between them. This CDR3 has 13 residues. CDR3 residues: CASSLREGYGYTF. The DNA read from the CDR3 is TGTGCCAGCAGCTTGCGCGAGGGCTATGGC.

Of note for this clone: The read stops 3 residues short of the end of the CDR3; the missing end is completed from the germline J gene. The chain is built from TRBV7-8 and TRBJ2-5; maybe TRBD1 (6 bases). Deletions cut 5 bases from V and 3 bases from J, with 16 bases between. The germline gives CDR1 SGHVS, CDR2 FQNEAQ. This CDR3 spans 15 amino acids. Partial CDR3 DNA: TGTGCCAGCAGCCTCCTAGGACAGTCGGAAGAGACC. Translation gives CASSLLGQSEET. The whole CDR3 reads CASSLLGQSEETQYF.

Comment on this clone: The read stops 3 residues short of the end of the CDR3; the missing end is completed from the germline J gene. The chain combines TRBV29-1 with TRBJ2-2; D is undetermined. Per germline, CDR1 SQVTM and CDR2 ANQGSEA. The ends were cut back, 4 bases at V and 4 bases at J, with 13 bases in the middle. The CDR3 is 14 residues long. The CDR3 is CSVVNSRLTGELFF. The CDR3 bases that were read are TGCAGCGTTGTAAATAGCCGGCTCACCGGGGAG.